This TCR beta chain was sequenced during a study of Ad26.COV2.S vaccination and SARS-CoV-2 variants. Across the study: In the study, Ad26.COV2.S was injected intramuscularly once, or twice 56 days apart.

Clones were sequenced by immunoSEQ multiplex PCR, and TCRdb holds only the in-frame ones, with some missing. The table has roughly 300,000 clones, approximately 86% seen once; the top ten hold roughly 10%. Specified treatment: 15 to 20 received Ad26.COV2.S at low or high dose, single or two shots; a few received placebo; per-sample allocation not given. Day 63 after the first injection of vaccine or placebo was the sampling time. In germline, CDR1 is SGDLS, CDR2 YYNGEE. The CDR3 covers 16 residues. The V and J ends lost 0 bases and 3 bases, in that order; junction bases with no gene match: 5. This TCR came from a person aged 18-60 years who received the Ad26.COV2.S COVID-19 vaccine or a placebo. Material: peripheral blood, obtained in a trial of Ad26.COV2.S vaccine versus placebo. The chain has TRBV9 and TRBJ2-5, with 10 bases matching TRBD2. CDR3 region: CASSVGRTSGKETQYF. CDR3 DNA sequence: TGTGCCAGCAGCGTAGGAAGGACTAGCGGAAAAGAGACCCAGTACTTC.